What follows is one T cell receptor beta chain and its context. Its antigen is unknown. Cells stained for CD3, CD4, CD8, CD45RA and CD27 were sorted into four subsets. This entry comes from a study of naive and memory T cell subsets. The study's findings and limits: Activation and differentiation may alter RNA-based TCR counts. Over 90% of naive TCR sequences appeared only once after error correction, unlike memory subsets.

There are 13 residues in the CDR3. Trimming at V came to 7 bases and at J to 4 bases, leaving 4 bases not matched to a gene. Looked up from germline, CDR1 is SGHRS and CDR2 is YFSETQ. Two oligonucleotides, mixed equimolar, formed the beta constant-region primer covering TRBC1 and TRBC2. Nested alpha and beta constant-region primers with the SP2 primer drove four PCR rounds on ligated cDNA. In TCRdb, the UMI-ligation and nested PCR reads were re-called with MiXCR into one record per CDR3 protein. Counted here are around 130,000 distinct CDR3 sequences, around 35% occurring once; the ten biggest clones make up approximately 0.9%.

This sequence was found in a human donor in good health. The chain couples TRBV5-1 to TRBJ1-4; 7 nucleotides line up with TRBD1. The specimen was central memory CD4+ T cells from blood. Written as DNA, the CDR3 is TGCGCCAGCGGGGACAGCTATAATGAAAAACTGTTTTTT. Residues: CASGDSYNEKLFF.